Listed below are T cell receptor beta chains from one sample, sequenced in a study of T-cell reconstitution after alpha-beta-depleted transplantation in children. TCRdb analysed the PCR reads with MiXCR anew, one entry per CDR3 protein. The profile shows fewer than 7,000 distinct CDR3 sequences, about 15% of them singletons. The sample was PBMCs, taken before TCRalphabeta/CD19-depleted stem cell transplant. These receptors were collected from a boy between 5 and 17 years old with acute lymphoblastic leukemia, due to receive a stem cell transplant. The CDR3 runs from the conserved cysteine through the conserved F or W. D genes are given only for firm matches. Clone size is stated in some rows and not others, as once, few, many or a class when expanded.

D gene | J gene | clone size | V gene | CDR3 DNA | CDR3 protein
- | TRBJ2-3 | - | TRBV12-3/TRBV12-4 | TGTGCCAGCAGTTTAACTTCCCCAGGTGGGCAGTATTTT | CASSLTSPGGQYF
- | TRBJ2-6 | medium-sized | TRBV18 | TGTGCCAGCTCACCATTCGGGGCCAACGTCCTGACTTTC | CASSPFGANVLTF
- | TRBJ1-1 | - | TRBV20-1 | TGCAGTGCTGAAGAGGGAGTCTCGACCGAAGCTTTCTTT | CSAEEGVSTEAFF
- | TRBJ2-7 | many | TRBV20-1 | TGCAGTGCTAGATACACCATCTCCTACGAGCAGTACTTC | CSARYTISYEQYF
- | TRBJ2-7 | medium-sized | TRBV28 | TGTGCCAGCGTGTCAGGGGCCGCATTGTACGAGCAGTACTTC | CASVSGAALYEQYF
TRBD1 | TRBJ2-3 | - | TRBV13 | TGTGACAGCAGCTGGGGGACAGGGCACAAGTCAGATACGCAGTATTTT | CDSSWGTGHKSDTQYF
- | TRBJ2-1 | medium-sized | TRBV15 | TGTGCCACCAGCAGAGGGGGGGGGCGGTCAAATGAGCAGTTCTTC | CATSRGGGRSNEQFF
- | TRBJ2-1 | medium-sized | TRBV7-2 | TGTGCCAGCAGCACAGGGACGGCCTCCTACAATGAGCAGTTCTTC | CASSTGTASYNEQFF
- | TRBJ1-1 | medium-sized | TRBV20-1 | TGCAGTGCTATCTGGCCGGACGGCACTGAAGCTTTCTTT | CSAIWPDGTEAFF
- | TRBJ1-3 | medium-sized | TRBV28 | TGTGCCAGCAGCCCCACGTCGGGGGGCTCTGGAAACACCATATATTTT | CASSPTSGGSGNTIYF